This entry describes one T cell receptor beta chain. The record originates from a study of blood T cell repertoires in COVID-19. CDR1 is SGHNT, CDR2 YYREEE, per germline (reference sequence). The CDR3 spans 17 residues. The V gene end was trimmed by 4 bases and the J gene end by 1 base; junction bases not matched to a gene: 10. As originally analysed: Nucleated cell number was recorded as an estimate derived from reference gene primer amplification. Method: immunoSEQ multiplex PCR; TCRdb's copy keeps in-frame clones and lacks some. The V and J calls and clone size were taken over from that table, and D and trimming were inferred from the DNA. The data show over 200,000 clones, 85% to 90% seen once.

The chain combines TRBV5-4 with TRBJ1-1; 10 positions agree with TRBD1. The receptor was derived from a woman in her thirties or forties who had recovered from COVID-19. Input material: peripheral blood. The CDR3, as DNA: TGTGCCAGCAGCCCCTGGGACAGGGGAGCCCCGAACACTGAAGCTTTCTTT. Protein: CASSPWDRGAPNTEAFF.